The 7 T cell receptor beta chains presented below share a single source sample, sequenced in a study of beta chain features in type 1 diabetes (dated by TCRdb to the late 2010s). Summary of the overall study and its limitations: Type 1 diabetes patients showed a moderate but significant shortening of TCRB CDR3 length in all four CD4+ subsets.

For these TCRs, the target antigens are not known. Library prep was done by the immunoSEQ multiplex PCR assay. The entire amount of isolated RNA was reverse transcribed using the High Capacity cDNA Reverse Transcription Kit, so the sequenced TCRB transcripts were expressed ones. TCRdb re-hosts the immuneACCESS table, in-frame sequences only. Its copies lack some clones; in the studies checked, an unresolved V gene accounts for under half of them, and the cause for the rest is not known. The sample records 310,000 or so clones, 9.3% of which are singletons. The ten largest clones capture roughly 0.99% of the sample. Sequencing used central memory CD4+ T cells from blood. These receptors all come from a man aged 25-45 years with type 1 diabetes.

This chain connects TRBV4-2 to TRBJ2-5, with no clear D. V was pared by 5 bases and J by 5 bases, with 12 bases between. This CDR3 contains 13 residues. Per germline, CDR1 LGHNA and CDR2 YNFKEQ. The CDR3 is CASSLGSGETQYF. CDR3 nucleotides: TGTGCCAGCAGCTTGGGAAGTGGGGAGACCCAGTACTTC.

The gene calls are TRBV7-6 and TRBJ1-3; D is ambiguous. Germline CDR1 reads SGHVS; CDR2 reads FNYEAQ. Between the trimmed V and J ends, which lost 5 bases and 0 bases, there was a span of 11 bases. The CDR3 has 15 amino acids. In DNA form, the CDR3 reads TGTGCCAGCAGCCTTCAGCCTTTCTCTGGAAACACCATATATTTT. Translating gives CASSLQPFSGNTIYF.

The J gene is TRBJ1-2, the V gene TRBV7-9; a possible D gene is TRBD1 (6 bases). Germline loops: CDR1 SEHNR, CDR2 FQNEAQ (reference sequence). V dropped 4 bases and J dropped 8 bases, with 14 bases sitting between them. The CDR3 is made up of 13 amino acids. The CDR3 nucleotides read TGTGCCAGCAGCTGGCGGGGGCCGGACGGCTACACCTTC. It encodes CASSWRGPDGYTF.

This clone was seen a few times. The chain is built from TRBV4-1 and TRBJ1-1, with 10 bases aligning to TRBD1. Germline trimming cut 3 bases from V and 4 bases from J; bases unmatched to any gene: 8. Per the germline V gene, CDR1 is MGHRA and CDR2 is YSYEKL. The CDR3 consists of 16 residues. The CDR3 protein is CASSHGDDRGRTEAFF. DNA of the CDR3: TGCGCCAGCAGCCACGGAGATGACAGGGGGCGCACTGAAGCTTTCTTT.

This rearrangement joins TRBV29-1 to TRBJ2-3; 7 bases agree with TRBD2. V dropped 3 bases and J dropped 3; count of bases not matched to a gene: 6. This CDR3 is built from 14 residues. Germline V gene data show CDR1 as SQVTM and CDR2 as ANQGSEA. The CDR3 DNA reads as TGCAGCGTTGAGGGAGGGCGTGGGACAGATACGCAGTATTTT. It encodes CSVEGGRGTDTQYF.

Regarding this clone: The same CDR3 also results from other DNA sequences found in this sample. V gene TRBV18 combines with J gene TRBJ2-6; no clear D gene. Between the trimmed V and J ends, which lost 3 bases and 1 base, there was a span of 7 bases. Germline values: CDR1 KGHSH, CDR2 LQKENI. The CDR3 spans 15 residues. CDR3 region: CASSPDTSGANVLTF. Written as DNA, the CDR3 is TGTGCCAGCTCACCCGACACATCTGGGGCCAACGTCCTGACTTTC.

This clone was observed a handful of times. The sample carries other DNA sequences with the same CDR3. This chain uses TRBV7-2 with TRBJ2-3, with D maybe TRBD2 (7 bases). CDR1 is SGHTA and CDR2 is FQGNSA in the germline V gene. The CDR3 extends over 15 amino acids. Between the trimmed V and J ends, which lost 2 bases and 5 bases, there was a span of 14 bases. As DNA, the CDR3 is TGTGCCAGCAGCTTAAGAGGGGGGGCGGAAGATACGCAGTATTTT. Translation: CASSLRGGAEDTQYF.